Listed here is a single TCR beta chain. These data originate in a study of blood T cell repertoires in COVID-19. Study at large: Acute and convalescent COVID-19 specimens originated in the United States, Italy and Spain. Sample material is recorded as cDNA or gDNA derived from T cells, B-cell-depleted T cells, or PBMCs.

This CDR3 is built from 15 residues. The V gene lost 3 bases and the J gene lost 9 bases, with 16 bases spanning the gap. Germline CDR1 is SGDLS and CDR2 is YYNGEE. Profiling relied on immunoSEQ multiplex PCR, and the TCRdb table lists in-frame clones only, not all of them. The table has about 120,000 clones, over 80% seen once. V and J are TRBV9 and TRBJ1-6; the D gene is possibly TRBD1 (6 bases). Sequences were obtained from peripheral blood. The clonotype comes from a woman in her seventies with acute or convalescent COVID-19. CDR3 sequence (DNA): TGTGCCAGCAGCGCCGGGGACATTTTATTTTCACCCCTCCACTTT. It codes for CASSAGDILFSPLHF.